This TCR beta chain was recovered during a study of T-cell memory formation after mild COVID-19 listed by TCRdb under 2021. For context, the study as a whole: Most TCR sequence clusters were specific to one of the two donors. In two donors, T-cell clones that expanded and contracted after mild COVID-19 were followed by sequencing TCRalpha and TCRbeta repertoires longitudinally. The cohort comprised two young, previously healthy adult volunteers, one female and one male. Overall study results and their limits: Some responding clones were detected in pre-infection memory, suggesting pre-existing cross-reactive memory T cells joined the SARS-CoV-2 response. Balanced CD4/CD8 phenotypes were observed for clones contracting from day 15 to 85, whereas a bias towards CD4+ was observed for a second wave of clones expanding from day 15 to 37. Contracting CD4+ clones were located mainly in the CM and EM memory subsets, whereas CD8+ clones were found to be enriched in EMRA. The study covered only a couple of mild cases, and larger cohorts including severe cases with pre-infection samples were considered necessary. SARS-CoV-2 specificity of the second-wave clones peaking on day 37 was not confirmed.

PBMCs were isolated by Ficoll-Paque density gradient centrifugation. Remarks on this clonotype: What antigen it recognizes has not been identified. No clone much larger than this one lies a single base away; base qualities are absent.

Sequencer: Illumina NovaSeq 6000. cDNA libraries for TCRalpha and TCRbeta were prepared by 5'RACE using constant-segment primers, with sample barcodes and unique molecular identifiers added. RNA was extracted from every sample with Trizol reagent. The libraries were amplified in two PCR steps, and the second step added a second sample barcode and Illumina TruSeq adapters. The libraries were sequenced on an Illumina NovaSeq using 2 x 150 bp paired-end reads. From the authors' description of their analysis: The reads were demultiplexed and collapsed into UMI-guided consensus sequences using migec v1.2.7. Using mixcr v2.1.11, UMI consensuses were aligned to TRA and TRB V and J templates and then assembled into clonotypes. A clonotype was counted as expanded or contracted only if both edgeR and NoisET called the change significant, with noise models trained on biological replicates. For edgeR calls, a false discovery rate-adjusted p below 0.01 and a log2 fold-change threshold of 1 were applied. As an exploratory analysis of dynamics, max-normalized trajectories of the 1000 most abundant clonotypes were examined by PCA with hierarchical clustering. Each responding clone was given a CD4 or CD8 phenotype based on the CD4+ and CD8+ repertoires, which had been sequenced separately. Using fastp at Q25 and MiXCR, TCRdb reprocessed the public reads and kept productive beta chains. When rows share a CDR3 protein, they turn into one entry using the most common DNA and genes. The V and J calls here are based on TCRdb, not the publication. The sample has under 700,000 distinct CDR3 sequences on record, around 21% of them singletons. Of the sample, 9.5% to 15% is held by the ten largest clones.

Including cysteine and phenylalanine, the CDR3 has 15 amino acids. The entry retains the CDR3 DNA only, 45 bases that are in frame from base 1. V trim: 5 bases; J trim: 9 bases; unmatched bases: 10. The germline V gene (reference sequence) provides CDR1 LNHDA and CDR2 SQIVND. Sample: PBMCs or a T cell subset sorted from them (not recorded which). This sequence originates from an adult woman who had mild COVID-19 (a few samples of this study predate the infection). The sample titles of this study are shuffled in the database, so cell type and time point are left out; the donor was told from shared clones. The rearrangement combines TRBV19 with TRBJ2-1, with 10 bases in between that match TRBD1. The CDR3 has the sequence CASSSPGQGRGEQFF. The DNA reads TGTGCCAGTAGTTCCCCGGGACAGGGGAGGGGTGAGCAGTTCTTC.